This T cell receptor beta chain originates from a study of T cells in Graves' hyperthyroidism and ophthalmopathy. Study-wide background: Before any treatment, at initial diagnosis, peripheral blood was collected.

Amplification of TCR beta CDR3 regions used RNA as the template. The HTBI set primed first-round TCR CDR3 RT-PCR. Each CDR3 protein is one row after TCRdb ran MiXCR on the multiplex PCR reads. The sample has approximately 200,000 distinct CDR3 sequences; approximately 20% are singletons. If no ophthalmopathy progression occurred within 18 months, Graves' hyperthyroidism was stable. For the diagnoses, clinical symptoms, serum thyroxine and TRAb, thyroid ultrasound and orbital computed tomography were used. Fresh 10 ml peripheral blood yielded PBMCs. This CDR3 region has 18 residues. Germline CDR1 MRHNA, CDR2 SNTAGT. V dropped 2 bases and J dropped 0; count of bases not matched to a gene: 12.

This clonotype was obtained from a man in his forties with Graves' hyperthyroidism. This chain uses TRBV6-4 with TRBJ2-7, with 8 bases aligning to TRBD2. Sequenced sample: blood. The CDR3 DNA reads TGTGCCAGCAGTGACCCGGGGGGGGGCGCCGCAATCTCCTACGAGCAGTACTTC. Amino acids: CASSDPGGGAAISYEQYF.